This TCR beta chain originates from a study of CD8 T cells in Susac syndrome (dated by TCRdb to between 2018 and 2021). Broadly, across the study: Of the Susac syndrome patients who were sequenced, eight or nine were in clinical remission while more than five had clinically active disease. Susac syndrome patients were therapy-naive, on corticosteroids (some also receiving IVIg), or on IVIg alone at blood withdrawal. Whether CD8+ T cell activation and differentiation in Susac syndrome was antigen driven was tested using repertoire sequencing. Broader findings and caveats from the paper: In patients with Susac syndrome, the CD4+ T cell repertoire showed no detectable clonal expansion. The study acknowledged that relatively few individuals were included in the TCR sequencing and HLA analysis.

Peripheral blood CD8+ and CD4+ T cells from healthy donors, Susac syndrome patients and multiple sclerosis patients were profiled using high-throughput TCR beta sequencing. Recently defined diagnostic criteria for definite or probable disease were met by the Susac syndrome patients. CD8+ TEMRA cells were enriched by FACS, while bulk CD8+ and CD4+ T cells were purified by magnetic negative isolation. Blood was collected in EDTA tubes and processed within 24 hours, with PBMCs isolated through density gradient centrifugation. PBMCs intended for TCR sequencing were cryopreserved in liquid nitrogen and were subsequently thawed in a 37 degrees C water bath. The sorted or isolated CD4+, CD8+ and CD8+ TEMRA cells reached a purity of at least 90%. RNA was extracted using the RNeasy kit, and roughly 0.5 to 1 microgram was reverse transcribed with random hexamers. TCR beta CDR3 regions were amplified with the immunoSEQ multiplex PCR assay covering 54 Vbeta and 13 Jbeta segments. Bias from PCR amplification was corrected by using a synthetic template baseline for primer optimization and for computational correction. Processing in the source paper ran as follows. Reads were annotated to V, D and J genes according to IMGT and were analyzed with immunoSEQ Analyzer, with only productive sequences retained. Clonality was calculated as one minus the Shannon entropy normalized by log2 of the number of productive unique sequences. Public and private clones were assessed among the 100 most prevalent clones of each patient and control. Susac-specific clones were defined as absent from healthy and MS cohorts, around 1,000 published viral clones and other ImmuneACCESS disease sequences. TCRdb applied fastp at Q25 and MiXCR to the public reads, then kept only in-frame beta chains. Each entry is one CDR3 protein sequence, shown with its most common DNA and genes. The V and J calls, along with clone size, are taken from TCRdb and not from the paper's own processing. Present in this sample are 150,000 to 200,000 distinct CDR3 sequences, about 91% of which were seen just once. Over 0.075% of the sample is held by the ten biggest clonotypes.

Of note for this clonotype: Its antigen is currently not known. Base quality data are lacking; no much larger clone is found one base away.

V was cut back by 3 bases and J by 4 bases, leaving a gap of 7 bases between them. CDR1 LNHNV and CDR2 YYDKDF were looked up in the germline V gene (reference sequence). The CDR3 sequence holds 13 residues, the cysteine and phenylalanine included. Here the CDR3 DNA is all that survives: 39 bases in frame from base 1. The rearrangement joined TRBV15 to TRBJ2-1, with the D gene call left open. This receptor was taken from a human donor with Susac syndrome. The sequencing sample was made of CD4+ T cells from PBMCs. The CDR3 reads as follows: CATSSQNYNEQFF. The sequenced DNA: TGTGCCACCAGCAGTCAAAATTACAATGAGCAGTTCTTC.